This T cell receptor beta chain was sequenced for a study of T cells in Graves' hyperthyroidism and ophthalmopathy. Patients aged 18 to 65 with hyperthyroidism were newly diagnosed, with duration under 2 months. The sample holds a few counts of this clonotype. Its antigen remains unidentified. Findings and caveats of the study: The model identified upcoming ophthalmopathy a median roughly 6.5 months ahead of onset. Stable hyperthyroidism was told apart from ophthalmopathy by a model built on 13 V-J features. Most clonotypes expanded in the thyroid (above 0.001) were also present in blood.

TCR beta CDR3 regions were amplified from RNA. The HTBI primer set served for first-round RT-PCR of the TCR CDR3. TCRdb used MiXCR to reprocess the multiplex PCR reads, holding one entry per CDR3 protein. The table has about 340,000 distinct CDR3 sequences, about 20% seen once. Germline V gene data show CDR1 as DFQATT and CDR2 as SNEGSKA (reference sequence). This CDR3 is 16 amino acids long. V shed 0 bases, J shed 8 bases, and the junction held 9 bases outside the gene matches. This chain uses TRBV20-1 with TRBJ2-3; 12 nucleotides match TRBD2. The TCR comes from a woman aged 45-65 years with Graves' hyperthyroidism. The specimen was blood. For the CDR3, the DNA is TGCAGTGCTAGAGATCGCCTTGGACTAGCGGGGCTTACGCAGTATTTT. Its protein product is CSARDRLGLAGLTQYF.